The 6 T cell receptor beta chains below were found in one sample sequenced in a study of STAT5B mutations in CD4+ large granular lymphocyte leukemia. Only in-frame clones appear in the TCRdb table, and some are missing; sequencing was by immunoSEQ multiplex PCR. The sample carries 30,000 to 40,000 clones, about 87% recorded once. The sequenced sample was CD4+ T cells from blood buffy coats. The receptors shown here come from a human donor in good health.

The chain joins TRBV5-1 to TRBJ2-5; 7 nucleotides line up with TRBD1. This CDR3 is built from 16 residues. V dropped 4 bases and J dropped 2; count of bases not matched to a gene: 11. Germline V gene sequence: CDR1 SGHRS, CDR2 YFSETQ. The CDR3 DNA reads TGCGCCAGCAGCATCGGTCCGGGACAGATACAAGAGACCCAGTACTTC. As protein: CASSIGPGQIQETQYF.

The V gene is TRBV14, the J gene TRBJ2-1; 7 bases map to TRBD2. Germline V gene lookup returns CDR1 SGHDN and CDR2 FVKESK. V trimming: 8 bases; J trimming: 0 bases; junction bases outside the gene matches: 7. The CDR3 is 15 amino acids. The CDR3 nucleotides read TGTGCCAGCGCAATCGGCGGGAGCTCCTACAATGAGCAGTTCTTC. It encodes CASAIGGSSYNEQFF.

This CDR3 reads CASSSDYSLSYEQYF. In DNA, the CDR3 is TGTGCCAGCTCATCTGACTACAGCCTTTCCTACGAGCAGTACTTC. The V call is TRBV18, the J call TRBJ2-7, with a possible D match to TRBD2 (5 bases). The V and J ends lost 5 bases and 1 base respectively, with 15 bases between them. CDR3 length equals 15 residues. The germline V gene encodes CDR1 KGHSH and CDR2 LQKENI.

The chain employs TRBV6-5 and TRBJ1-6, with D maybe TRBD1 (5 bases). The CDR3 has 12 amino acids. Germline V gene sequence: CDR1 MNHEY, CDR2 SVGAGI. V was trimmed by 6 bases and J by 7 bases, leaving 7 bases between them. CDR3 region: CASRDNNSPLHF. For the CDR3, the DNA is TGTGCCAGCAGGGACAACAATTCACCCCTCCACTTT.

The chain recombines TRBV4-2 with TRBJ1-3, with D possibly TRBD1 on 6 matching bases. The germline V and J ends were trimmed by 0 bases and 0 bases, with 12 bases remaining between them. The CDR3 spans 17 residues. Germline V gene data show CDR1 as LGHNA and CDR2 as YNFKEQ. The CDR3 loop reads CASSQETGMSSGNTIYF. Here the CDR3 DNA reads TGTGCCAGCAGCCAAGAGACAGGCATGAGCTCTGGAAACACCATATATTTT.

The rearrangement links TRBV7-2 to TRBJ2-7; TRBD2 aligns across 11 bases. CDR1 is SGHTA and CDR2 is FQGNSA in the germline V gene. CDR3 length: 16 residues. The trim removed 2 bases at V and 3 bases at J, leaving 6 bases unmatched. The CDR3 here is CASSLYGTSGSYEQYF. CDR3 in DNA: TGTGCCAGCAGCTTATATGGGACTAGCGGCAGCTACGAGCAGTACTTC.